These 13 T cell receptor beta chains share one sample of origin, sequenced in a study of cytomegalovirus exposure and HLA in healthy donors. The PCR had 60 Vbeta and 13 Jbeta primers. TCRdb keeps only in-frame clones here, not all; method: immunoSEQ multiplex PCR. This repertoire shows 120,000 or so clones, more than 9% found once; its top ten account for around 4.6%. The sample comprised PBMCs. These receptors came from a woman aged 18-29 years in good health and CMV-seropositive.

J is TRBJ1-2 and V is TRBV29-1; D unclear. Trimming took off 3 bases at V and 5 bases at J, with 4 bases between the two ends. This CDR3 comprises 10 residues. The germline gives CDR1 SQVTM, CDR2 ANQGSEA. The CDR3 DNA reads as TGCAGCGTTGATTCGTATGGCTACACCTTC. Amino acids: CSVDSYGYTF.

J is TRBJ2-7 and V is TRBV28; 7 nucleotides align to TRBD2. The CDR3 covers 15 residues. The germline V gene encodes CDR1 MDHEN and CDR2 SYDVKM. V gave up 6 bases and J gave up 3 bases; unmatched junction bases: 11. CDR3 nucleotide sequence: TGTGCCAGCAGAAGGTTCTTGGGCGGGAGCTACGAGCAGTACTTC. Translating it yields CASRRFLGGSYEQYF.

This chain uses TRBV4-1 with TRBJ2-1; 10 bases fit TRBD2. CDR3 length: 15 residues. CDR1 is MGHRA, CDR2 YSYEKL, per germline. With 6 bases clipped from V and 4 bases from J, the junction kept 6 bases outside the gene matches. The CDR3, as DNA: TGCGCCAGCAGTCTTAGCGGGAGGCTTTACAATGAGCAGTTCTTC. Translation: CASSLSGRLYNEQFF.

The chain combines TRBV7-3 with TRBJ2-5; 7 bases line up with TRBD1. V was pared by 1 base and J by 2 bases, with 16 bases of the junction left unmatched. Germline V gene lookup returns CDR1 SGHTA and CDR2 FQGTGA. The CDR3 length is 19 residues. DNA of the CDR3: TGTGCCAGCAGCTTAAGGGTTAGGGGGCGAATCCGGGGACAAGAGACCCAGTACTTC. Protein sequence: CASSLRVRGRIRGQETQYF. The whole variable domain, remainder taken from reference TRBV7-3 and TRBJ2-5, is GAGVSQTPSNKVTEKGKYVELRCDPISGHTALYWYRQSLGQGPEFLIYFQGTGAADDSGLPNDRFFAVRPEGSVSTLKIQRTERGDSAVYLCASSLRVRGRIRGQETQYFGPGTRLLVL.

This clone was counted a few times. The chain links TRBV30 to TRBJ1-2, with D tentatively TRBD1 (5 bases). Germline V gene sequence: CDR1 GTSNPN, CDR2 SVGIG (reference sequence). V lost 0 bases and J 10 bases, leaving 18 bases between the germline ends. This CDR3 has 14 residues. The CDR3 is CAWSVLLFGQPYTF. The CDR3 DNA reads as TGTGCCTGGAGTGTTTTGTTGTTCGGACAACCCTACACCTTC.

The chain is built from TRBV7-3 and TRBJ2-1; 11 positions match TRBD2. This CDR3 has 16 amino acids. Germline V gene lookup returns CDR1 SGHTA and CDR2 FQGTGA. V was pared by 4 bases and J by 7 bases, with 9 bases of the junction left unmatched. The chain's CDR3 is CASSSLAGEGWNEQFF. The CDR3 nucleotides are TGTGCCAGCAGCTCACTAGCGGGAGAAGGTTGGAATGAGCAGTTCTTC.

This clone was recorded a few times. CDR3 residues: CASSASRDNYQPQHF. The CDR3 DNA follows: TGTGCCAGCAGTGCTTCTCGGGACAACTATCAGCCCCAGCATTTT. This rearrangement joins TRBV2 to TRBJ1-5, with D perhaps TRBD1 (6 bases). The germline V and J ends were trimmed by 4 bases and 5 bases, with 15 bases remaining between them. The CDR3 is made up of 15 amino acids. Germline lookup yields CDR1 SNHLY and CDR2 FYNNEI.

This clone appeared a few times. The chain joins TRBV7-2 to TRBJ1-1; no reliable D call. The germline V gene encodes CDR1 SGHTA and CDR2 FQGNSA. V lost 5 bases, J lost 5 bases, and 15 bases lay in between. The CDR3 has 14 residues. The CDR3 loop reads CASSPSGGRTEAFF. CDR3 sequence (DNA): TGTGCCAGCAGCCCGTCGGGCGGGAGGACTGAAGCTTTCTTT.

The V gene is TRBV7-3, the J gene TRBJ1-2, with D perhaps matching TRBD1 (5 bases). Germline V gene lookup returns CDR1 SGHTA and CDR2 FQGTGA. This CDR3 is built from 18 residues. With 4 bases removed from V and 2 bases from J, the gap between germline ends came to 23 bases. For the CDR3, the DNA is TGTGCCAGCAGCTCGGACATCTGGCCCAAGAACCCCAACTATGGCTACACCTTC. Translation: CASSSDIWPKNPNYGYTF.

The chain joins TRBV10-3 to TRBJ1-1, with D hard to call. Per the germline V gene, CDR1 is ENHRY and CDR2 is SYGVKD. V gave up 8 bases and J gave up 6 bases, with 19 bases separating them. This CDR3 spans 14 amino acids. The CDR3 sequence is CAIARTGREAEAFF. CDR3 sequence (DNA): TGTGCCATCGCAAGGACGGGAAGGGAAGCTGAAGCTTTCTTT.

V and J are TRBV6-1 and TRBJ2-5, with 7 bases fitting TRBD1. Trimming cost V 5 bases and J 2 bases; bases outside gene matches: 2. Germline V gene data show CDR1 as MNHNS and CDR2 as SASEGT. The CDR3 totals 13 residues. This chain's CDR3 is CASSPTGQETQYF. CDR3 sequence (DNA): TGTGCCAGCAGTCCGACAGGGCAAGAGACCCAGTACTTC.

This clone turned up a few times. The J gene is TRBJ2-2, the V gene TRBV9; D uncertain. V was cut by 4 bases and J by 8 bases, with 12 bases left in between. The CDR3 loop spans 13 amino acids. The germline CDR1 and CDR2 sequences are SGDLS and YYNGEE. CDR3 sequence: CASSLEDWGELFF. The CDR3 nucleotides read TGTGCCAGCAGCCTCGAAGACTGGGGGGAGCTGTTTTTT.

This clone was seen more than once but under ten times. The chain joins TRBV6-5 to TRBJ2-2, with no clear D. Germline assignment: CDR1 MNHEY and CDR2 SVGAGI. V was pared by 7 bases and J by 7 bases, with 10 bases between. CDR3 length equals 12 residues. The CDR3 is CASTSILGELFF. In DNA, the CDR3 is TGTGCCAGCACCAGTATTCTCGGGGAGCTGTTTTTT.